This TCR beta chain originates from a study of technical replicates of blood from a few donors. CDR3 size: 16 residues. Germline CDR1 is MGHRA and CDR2 is YSYEKL. Germline trimming cut 2 bases from V and 1 base from J; bases unmatched to any gene: 4. Assay: immunoSEQ multiplex PCR; the TCRdb copy retains only in-frame clones and omits some. There are 65,000 to 85,000 clones in the sample; about 96% occur only once, and less than 0.35% lies in the top ten. The sequence came from a human donor in good health. The sequenced material came from T cells isolated from PBMCs. The V and J genes are TRBV4-1 and TRBJ2-7; TRBD2 matches at 11 bases. The CDR3 coding sequence is TGCGCCAGCAGCCAACCGACTAGCGGGATATCCTACGAGCAGTACTTC. Its protein product is CASSQPTSGISYEQYF.